Below, one T cell receptor (beta chain) is given with its context. Antigen: not known. The protocol was immunoSEQ multiplex PCR, while the TCRdb copy is restricted to in-frame clones and leaves out a portion. This repertoire shows tens of thousands of clones, roughly nine tenths found once; its top ten account for roughly 1.1%. The ends lost 4 bases at V and 3 bases at J; junction bases unmatched: 2. The CDR3 is made up of 15 amino acids. From germline, CDR1 is SGHNT and CDR2 YYREEE (reference sequence). The source of the sample is a study of OX40 agonist ivuxolimab in advanced cancers. Findings of the study overall: Expanded clones belonging to CD8+ T cells outnumbered, on average, those of CD4+.

Sequencing used CD4+ or CD8+ T cells sorted from blood, obtained in a trial of the OX40 agonist ivuxolimab. The origin of this receptor is an adult with an advanced solid tumor such as melanoma, head and neck, liver or kidney cancer. The chain combines TRBV5-4 with TRBJ2-5; 14 bases are shared with TRBD2. For the CDR3, the DNA is TGTGCCAGCAGCAGGGGACTAGCGGGGGAAGAGACCCAGTACTTC. Translation gives CASSRGLAGEETQYF.